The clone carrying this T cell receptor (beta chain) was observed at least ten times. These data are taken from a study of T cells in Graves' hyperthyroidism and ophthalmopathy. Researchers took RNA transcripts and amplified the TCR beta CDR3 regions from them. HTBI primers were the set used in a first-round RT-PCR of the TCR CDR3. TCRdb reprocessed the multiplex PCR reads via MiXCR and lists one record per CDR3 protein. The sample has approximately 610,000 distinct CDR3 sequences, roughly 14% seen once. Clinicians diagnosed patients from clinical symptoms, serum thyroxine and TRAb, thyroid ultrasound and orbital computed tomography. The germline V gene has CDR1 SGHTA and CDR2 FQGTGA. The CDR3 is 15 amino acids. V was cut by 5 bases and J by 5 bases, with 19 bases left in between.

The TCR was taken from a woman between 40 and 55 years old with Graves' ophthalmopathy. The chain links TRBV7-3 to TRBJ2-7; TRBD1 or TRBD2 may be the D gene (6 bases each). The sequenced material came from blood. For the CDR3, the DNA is TGTGCCAGCAGCCTCGCAGCGGGTGGGGGGCACGAGCAGTACTTC. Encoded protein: CASSLAAGGGHEQYF.